This TCR beta chain was retrieved from a study of early T cells in non-severe SARS-CoV-2 infection. Across the study: Chains were unpaired, as sequencing was done on bulk RNA from unsorted whole blood.

The sample holds many counts of this clonotype. Antigen: not known. J was trimmed by 7 bases and V by 8 bases; bases with no gene match: 3. Germline V gene data show CDR1 as MNHEY and CDR2 as SVGEGT. CDR3 size: 13 residues. Study-wide results and limits: Matching results from VDJdb favored anti-spike CD8 responses, leaving private and CD4 specificities undetected.

Individual cDNA molecules each received unique molecular identifiers attached to them. TCRdb used MiXCR to reprocess the 5' RACE reads, holding one entry per CDR3 protein. The sample lists about 31,000 distinct CDR3 sequences, roughly 6.6% occurring once. The sample consisted of whole blood, taken at baseline. The origin of this receptor is an adult who was a healthcare worker with PCR-confirmed SARS-CoV-2 infection or an uninfected control (not recorded which). The chain uses TRBV6-2 or TRBV6-3 and TRBJ1-6; 9 bases are a match to TRBD1. CDR3 bases: TGTGCCAGCGCGGACAGGGGAAATTCACCCCTCCACTTT. It encodes CASADRGNSPLHF.